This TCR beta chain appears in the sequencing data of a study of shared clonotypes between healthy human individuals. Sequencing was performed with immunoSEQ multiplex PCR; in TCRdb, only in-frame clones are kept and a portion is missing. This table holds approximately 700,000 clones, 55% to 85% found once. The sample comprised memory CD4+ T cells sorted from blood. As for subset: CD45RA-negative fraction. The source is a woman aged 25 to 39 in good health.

The CDR3 region has the DNA TGCGCCAGCAGCTTGGTCGACCTCAAAGAGACCCAGTACTTC. Its translation: CASSLVDLKETQYF. This rearrangement joins TRBV5-1 to TRBJ2-5; D unresolved. There are 14 residues in the CDR3. V was cut by 0 bases and J by 3 bases, with 9 bases left in between. The germline V gene encodes CDR1 SGHRS and CDR2 YFSETQ.